This section outlines one T cell receptor (beta chain) sequence together with its context. This clonotype was detected only a few times. Its antigen specificity is not known. No quality values exist for individual bases; no much larger clone is one base distant. The sample comes from a study of T-cell memory formation after mild COVID-19 (TCRdb year 2021). Notes on the research overall: Most TCR sequence clusters were specific to one of the two donors. In a couple of donors, T-cell clones that expanded and contracted after mild COVID-19 were tracked by sequencing TCRalpha and TCRbeta repertoires over time. The cohort was made up of two young adult volunteers, one female and one male, who were previously healthy. Points the paper makes about the study in general: Only a couple of mild cases were covered in the study, and larger cohorts including severe cases with pre-infection samples were considered necessary. SARS-CoV-2 specificity was not confirmed for the second-wave clones peaking on day 37. Some responding clones were found in pre-infection memory, which suggests that pre-existing cross-reactive memory T cells took part in the SARS-CoV-2 response. Clones contracting from day 15 to 85 had balanced CD4/CD8 phenotypes, while a second wave expanding from day 15 to 37 was biased towards CD4+. Contracting CD4+ clones turned up mainly in the CM and EM memory subsets, whereas EMRA was where CD8+ clones were enriched.

Ficoll-Paque density gradient centrifugation was used to isolate PBMCs. Sequencing instrument: Illumina NovaSeq 6000. TCRalpha and TCRbeta cDNA libraries were built by 5'RACE with constant-segment primers, adding sample barcodes and unique molecular identifiers. Trizol reagent was used to extract RNA from every sample. Library amplification was performed in two PCR steps, and a second sample barcode and Illumina TruSeq adapters were introduced in the second step. Sequencing of libraries was performed on an Illumina NovaSeq with 2 x 150 bp paired-end reads. On the authors' methods: The reads were demultiplexed and collapsed into UMI-guided consensus sequences using migec v1.2.7. With mixcr v2.1.11, UMI consensuses were aligned to TRA and TRB V and J templates and assembled into clonotypes. A clonotype was counted as expanded or contracted only when both edgeR and NoisET called the clonotype significant, with the noise models trained on biological replicates. edgeR calls used a false discovery rate-adjusted p below 0.01 and a log2 fold-change threshold of 1. As an exploratory analysis of dynamics, max-normalized trajectories of the 1000 most abundant clonotypes were examined with PCA combined with hierarchical clustering. Separately sequenced CD4+ and CD8+ repertoires were used to assign a CD4 or CD8 phenotype to each responding clone. TCRdb's own reprocessing of the public reads used fastp at Q25 and MiXCR and kept productive beta chains. A single entry per CDR3 protein holds the most common genes and DNA from its merged rows. These V and J calls are TCRdb output, not the study's own analysis. Counted in this sample were about 340,000 distinct CDR3 sequences; 10% to 15% of them appeared once. Jointly, the top ten make up roughly a fifth of the sample.

The germline V gene provides CDR1 MGHRA and CDR2 YSYEKL. V and J lose 1 base and 4 bases, and a span of 14 bases separates them. From cysteine to phenylalanine, the CDR3 is 15 amino acids long. Only the CDR3 DNA stays, 45 bases, in frame from base 1. The chain uses TRBV4-1 and TRBJ2-7; the D gene is perhaps TRBD1, on 6 matching bases. Material: PBMCs or a T cell subset sorted from them (not recorded which). This receptor was taken from a man between 18 and 35 years old who had mild COVID-19 (a few samples of this study predate the infection). The sample titles of this study are shuffled in the database, so cell type and time point are left out; the donor was told from shared clones. At the DNA level, the sequence is TGCGCCAGCAGCCAAGGCCCGACAGGAAATTACGAGCAGTACTTC. This gives the protein CASSQGPTGNYEQYF.